The rows below give T cell receptor gamma chains drawn from one sample of a study of Vδ1+ human thymocytes. TCRdb reapplied CATT to the multiplex PCR reads. This sample carries 20,000 to 25,000 gamma-chain clones, roughly an eighth of them seen once, and the ten largest clones take under 2.5%. Sequencing used Vdelta1+ gamma-delta thymocytes from the thymus. All receptors derive from a child less than two years old who had congenital heart surgery. CDR3s include the opening cysteine and the closing phenylalanine or tryptophan. Only some rows state a clone size, as once, few, many or a class for expanded clones.

J: TRGJ1/TRGJ2
size: NA
V: TRGV9
DNA: TGTGCCTTGTGGGAGGTGCAAACAGTCAAGAAACTCTTT
CDR3: CALWEVQTVKKLF

J: TRGJP2
size: few
V: TRGV3
DNA: TGTGCCACCTGGGAATATAGTAGTGATTGGATCAAGACGTTT
CDR3: CATWEYSSDWIKTF

J: TRGJP1
size: NA
V: TRGV8
DNA: TGTGCCACCTGGGATAGGCCCACGGGTTGGTTCAAGATATTT
CDR3: CATWDRPTGWFKIF

J: TRGJP2
size: NA
V: TRGV4
DNA: TGTGCCACCTGGGATACGCCGGGGGGTGATTGGATCAAGACGTTT
CDR3: CATWDTPGGDWIKTF

J: TRGJ1/TRGJ2
size: few
V: TRGV4
DNA: TGTGCCACCTGGGTCCCGAAGGGATATTATAAGAAACTCTTT
CDR3: CATWVPKGYYKKLF

J: TRGJ1/TRGJ2
size: few
V: TRGV3
DNA: TGTGCCACCTGGCCCCGGTACGGGGCGCCCTCGAATTATTATAAGAAACTCTTT
CDR3: CATWPRYGAPSNYYKKLF

J: TRGJP2
size: few
V: TRGV9
DNA: TGTGCCTTGTGGGAGGGTAGTAGTGATTGGATCAAGACGTTT
CDR3: CALWEGSSDWIKTF

J: TRGJ1/TRGJ2
size: NA
V: TRGV4
DNA: TGTGCCACCTGGAATGGTGGGGGGGTAAAGAAACTCTTT
CDR3: CATWNGGGVKKLF

J: TRGJP2
size: NA
V: TRGV8
DNA: TGTGCCACCTGGGAGAGAAATTATAGTAGTGATTGGATCGAGACGTTT
CDR3: CATWERNYSSDWIETF

J: TRGJ1/TRGJ2
size: medium-sized
V: TRGV4
DNA: TGTGCCACCTGGGATGGGCGGGGGAAACTCTTT
CDR3: CATWDGRGKLF

J: TRGJ1/TRGJ2
size: medium-sized
V: TRGV9
DNA: TGTGCCTTGTGGAGGGCTACGAAGAAACTCTTT
CDR3: CALWRATKKLF

J: TRGJP1
size: NA
V: TRGV9
DNA: TGTGCCTTCCACACTGGTTGGTTCAAGATATTT
CDR3: CAFHTGWFKIF

J: TRGJP2
size: NA
V: TRGV5
DNA: TGTGCCACCTGGGCGCCTACCCATTGGATCAAGACGTTT
CDR3: CATWAPTHWIKTF

J: TRGJP1
size: few
V: TRGV5
DNA: TGTGCCACCTGGAAAACAGGGGGAGGGACTGGTTGGTTCAAGATATTT
CDR3: CATWKTGGGTGWFKIF

J: TRGJ1/TRGJ2
size: NA
V: TRGV3
DNA: TGTGCCACCTGGGACAGGGGAGTACAGAATTATTATAAGAAACTCTTT
CDR3: CATWDRGVQNYYKKLF

J: TRGJ1/TRGJ2
size: NA
V: TRGV4
DNA: TGTGCCACCTGGGATGGGCTCCCGGGATATTATAAGAAACTCTTT
CDR3: CATWDGLPGYYKKLF

J: TRGJP2
size: NA
V: TRGV2
DNA: TGTGCCGCCTGGGACGGCGAAGAGGGAGGAGATTGGATCAAGACGTTT
CDR3: CAAWDGEEGGDWIKTF

J: TRGJ1/TRGJ2
size: NA
V: TRGV3
DNA: TGTGCCACCTGGGACCTACTCCCTGTATATTATAAGAAACTCTTT
CDR3: CATWDLLPVYYKKLF

J: TRGJ1/TRGJ2
size: NA
V: TRGV2
DNA: TGTGCCACCTGGGACGGGCTACTTTATTATAAGAAACTCTTT
CDR3: CATWDGLLYYKKLF

J: TRGJ1/TRGJ2
size: few
V: TRGV4
DNA: TGTGCCACCGATAATAAGAAACTCTTT
CDR3: CATDNKKLF

J: TRGJ1/TRGJ2
size: few
V: TRGV9
DNA: TGTGCCTTGTGGGAGGTGAGGGGGCCTAATAAGAAACTCTTT
CDR3: CALWEVRGPNKKLF

J: TRGJ1/TRGJ2
size: NA
V: TRGV5
DNA: TGTGCCACCTGGGACAGGGGTGCGGATTATTATAAGAAACTCTTT
CDR3: CATWDRGADYYKKLF

J: TRGJ1/TRGJ2
size: NA
V: TRGV9
DNA: TGTGCCTTGTGGGCGGAGAAACTCTTT
CDR3: CALWAEKLF

J: TRGJ1/TRGJ2
size: medium-sized
V: TRGV9
DNA: TGTGCCTTGTGGGAGGCAAATTATTATAAGAAACTCTTT
CDR3: CALWEANYYKKLF

J: TRGJ1/TRGJ2
size: few
V: TRGV4
DNA: TGTGCCACCTGGGACCCACCCGGAAGGAAACTCTTT
CDR3: CATWDPPGRKLF

J: TRGJ1/TRGJ2
size: NA
V: TRGV4
DNA: TGTGCCACCTGGGATGGGCGGAGTTATAAGAAACTCTTT
CDR3: CATWDGRSYKKLF

J: TRGJ1/TRGJ2
size: few
V: TRGV8
DNA: TGTGCCACCTGGAACCTACGGAATTATTATAAGAAACTCTTT
CDR3: CATWNLRNYYKKLF

J: TRGJ1/TRGJ2
size: NA
V: TRGV4
DNA: TGTGCCACCTGGGATGACGGGTATTATAAGAAACTCTTT
CDR3: CATWDDGYYKKLF

J: TRGJP2
size: NA
V: TRGV4
DNA: TGTGCCACCTGGAATGGGCTCGGTAGTGATTGGATCGAGACGTTT
CDR3: CATWNGLGSDWIETF

J: TRGJ1/TRGJ2
size: medium-sized
V: TRGV5
DNA: TGTGCCACCTGGGACAGGCAATATAAGAAACTCTTT
CDR3: CATWDRQYKKLF

J: TRGJ1/TRGJ2
size: medium-sized
V: TRGV9
DNA: TGTGCCTTGTGGGAGGTGCGGCCCCCCATCTATTATAAGAAACTCTTT
CDR3: CALWEVRPPIYYKKLF

J: TRGJP
size: NA
V: TRGV8
DNA: TGTGCCACCTGGTCTCAAGAGTTGGGCAAAAAAATCAAGGTATTT
CDR3: CATWSQELGKKIKVF

J: TRGJP1
size: NA
V: TRGV5
DNA: TGTGCCACCTGGGACGGCCTTGGTTGGTTCAAGATATTT
CDR3: CATWDGLGWFKIF

J: TRGJ1/TRGJ2
size: medium-sized
V: TRGV9
DNA: TGTGCCTTGTGGGAGGCTAATAAGAAACTCTTT
CDR3: CALWEANKKLF

J: TRGJ1/TRGJ2
size: medium-sized
V: TRGV4
DNA: TGTGCCACCTGGAACCTCGGTTATTATAAGAAACTCTTT
CDR3: CATWNLGYYKKLF

J: TRGJ1/TRGJ2
size: NA
V: TRGV4
DNA: TGTGCCACCTGGGATGGGCGGGGTTTCCCTAAGAAACTCTTT
CDR3: CATWDGRGFPKKLF

J: TRGJ1/TRGJ2
size: few
V: TRGV9
DNA: TGTGCCTTGTGGGAGGTGCTGGATTATAAGAAACTCTTT
CDR3: CALWEVLDYKKLF

J: TRGJP2
size: few
V: TRGV9
DNA: TGTGCCTTGTGGGAGGTGAATAGTAGTGATTGGATCAAGACGTTT
CDR3: CALWEVNSSDWIKTF

J: TRGJ1/TRGJ2
size: few
V: TRGV4
DNA: TGTGCCACCTGGGATTGGGGACCGCTAAAGAAACTCTTT
CDR3: CATWDWGPLKKLF